The rows below give T cell receptor beta chains drawn from one sample of a study of blood T cell repertoires in COVID-19. Repertoires were generated with immunoSEQ multiplex PCR, while TCRdb's copy carries only in-frame clones and drops some. Found here are almost 95,000 clones, 70% to 90% of them singletons; the top ten hold about a sixth. The sequencing sample was made of peripheral blood. These receptors were obtained from a woman aged 55-75 years with COVID-19, enrolled during active disease. CDR3s include the opening cysteine and the closing phenylalanine or tryptophan. D genes are given only for firm matches. Expanded clones get a size class; other rows say once, few or many, or leave the size out.

d_call | clone_size | cdr3_length | j_call | v_call | cdr3_aa | cdr3_nt
NA | NA | 14 | TRBJ2-7 | TRBV18 | CASSPGGSSYEQYF | TGTGCCAGCTCCCCTGGGGGGAGCTCCTACGAGCAGTACTTC
NA | few | 15 | TRBJ1-1 | TRBV11-2 | CASSGGVYMNTEAFF | TGTGCCAGCAGCGGAGGGGTGTACATGAACACTGAAGCTTTCTTT
NA | NA | 12 | TRBJ2-5 | TRBV12-3/TRBV12-4 | CASSTQGIQQYF | TGTGCCAGCAGTACACAGGGAATTCAGCAGTACTTC
NA | NA | 16 | TRBJ2-3 | TRBV7-9 | CASSHDVGSEGDTQYF | TGTGCCAGCAGTCACGATGTCGGGTCCGAGGGCGATACGCAGTATTTT
NA | few | 11 | TRBJ1-2 | TRBV30 | CAQRTGSGYTF | TGTGCACAACGAACAGGGTCAGGCTACACCTTC
TRBD2 | NA | 16 | TRBJ2-3 | TRBV7-2 | CASSLGRGGATDTQYF | TGTGCCAGCAGCTTAGGGCGGGGGGGCGCCACAGATACGCAGTATTTT
TRBD1 | NA | 14 | TRBJ1-2 | TRBV7-2 | CASSAKIGQGANTF | TGTGCCAGCAGCGCAAAGATAGGACAGGGAGCCAACACCTTC
TRBD1 | NA | 17 | TRBJ2-7 | TRBV4-1 | CASSPKGGDRGSGEQYF | TGCGCCAGCAGCCCGAAGGGAGGGGACAGGGGTAGTGGGGAGCAGTACTTC
NA | NA | 14 | TRBJ2-2 | TRBV2 | CASRGTASAGELFF | TGCGCCAGCAGGGGCACAGCCTCCGCCGGGGAGCTGTTTTTT
NA | NA | 15 | TRBJ1-4 | TRBV27 | CASSLWGATNEKLFF | TGTGCCAGCAGTTTATGGGGCGCAACTAATGAAAAACTGTTTTTT
NA | NA | 14 | TRBJ2-7 | TRBV12-5 | CASGGGFPSYEQYF | TGTGCTAGTGGTGGGGGGTTCCCCTCGTACGAGCAGTACTTC
NA | NA | 13 | TRBJ1-1 | TRBV12-3/TRBV12-4 | CASSLLGVSEAFF | TGTGCCAGCAGTTTATTAGGGGTTTCTGAAGCTTTCTTT
TRBD1 | NA | 14 | TRBJ2-1 | TRBV9 | CASRQGEFYNEQFF | TGTGCCAGCAGACAGGGGGAGTTCTACAATGAGCAGTTCTTC
TRBD1 | NA | 15 | TRBJ1-3 | TRBV7-2 | CASSTRTGRSNTIYF | TGTGCCAGCAGCACCCGGACAGGCCGCTCAAACACCATATATTTT
NA | NA | 11 | TRBJ2-1 | TRBV5-1 | CASSLAHEQFF | TGCGCCAGCAGCTTAGCCCATGAGCAGTTCTTC
NA | NA | 14 | TRBJ1-3 | TRBV10-3 | CAISERSSGNTIYF | TGTGCCATCAGTGAACGGAGCTCTGGAAACACCATATATTTT
NA | NA | 13 | TRBJ1-1 | TRBV6-2/TRBV6-3 | CASSRGRGTEAFF | TGTGCCAGCAGCAGAGGGCGAGGAACTGAAGCTTTCTTT
TRBD1 | once | 16 | TRBJ1-6 | TRBV18 | CASSPSPDRVDSPLHF | TGTGCCAGCTCACCATCGCCAGACAGGGTAGATTCACCCCTCCACTTT
TRBD1 | NA | 14 | TRBJ1-2 | TRBV28 | CASSSGQGTYGYTF | TGTGCCAGCAGTTCTGGACAGGGGACCTATGGCTACACCTTC
NA | NA | 15 | TRBJ2-1 | TRBV11-2 | CASSLQRLSYNEQFF | TGTGCCAGCAGCTTACAGCGCCTCTCCTACAATGAGCAGTTCTTC
TRBD1 | once | 15 | TRBJ2-7 | TRBV11-3 | CASRPPGQGCHEQYF | TGTGCCAGCAGGCCTCCGGGACAGGGGTGCCACGAGCAGTACTTC
NA | medium-sized | 12 | TRBJ1-2 | TRBV29-1 | CSVEGAVYGYTF | TGCAGCGTTGAAGGTGCGGTCTATGGCTACACCTTC
TRBD2 | NA | 17 | TRBJ2-1 | TRBV9 | CASSVEVGGPGLNEQFF | TGTGCCAGCAGCGTAGAGGTGGGAGGGCCTGGTTTGAATGAGCAGTTCTTC
NA | NA | 14 | TRBJ2-1 | TRBV13 | CASSARTATNEQFF | TGTGCCAGCAGCGCCCGGACAGCCACAAATGAGCAGTTCTTC
NA | NA | 14 | TRBJ2-7 | TRBV5-4 | CASSPGGPVYEQYF | TGTGCCAGCAGCCCCGGGGGGCCTGTCTACGAGCAGTACTTC
TRBD1 | NA | 15 | TRBJ2-1 | TRBV9 | CASSAGTGVYNEQFF | TGTGCCAGCAGCGCCGGGACAGGGGTTTACAATGAGCAGTTCTTC
NA | NA | 13 | TRBJ2-2 | TRBV6-2/TRBV6-3 | CASRPNRAGELFF | TGTGCCAGCAGGCCTAACAGGGCCGGGGAGCTGTTTTTT
TRBD1 | NA | 16 | TRBJ1-3 | TRBV4-1 | CASSHTGTGSGNTIYF | TGCGCCAGCAGCCATACCGGGACAGGCTCTGGAAACACCATATATTTT
NA | NA | 11 | TRBJ1-1 | TRBV7-2 | CASSRGTEAFF | TGTGCCAGCAGTCGGGGCACTGAAGCTTTCTTT
NA | NA | 14 | TRBJ1-4 | TRBV4-2 | CASSQAGGNEKLFF | TGTGCCAGCAGCCAAGCGGGGGGTAATGAAAAACTGTTTTTT
TRBD1 | NA | 16 | TRBJ2-5 | TRBV4-1 | CASSQSTGAGVETQYF | TGCGCCAGCAGCCAGTCCACAGGGGCCGGTGTGGAGACCCAGTACTTC
NA | NA | 14 | TRBJ1-1 | TRBV27 | CASSSLAGNTEAFF | TGTGCCAGCAGTTCACTGGCAGGGAACACTGAAGCTTTCTTT
TRBD1 | NA | 15 | TRBJ2-7 | TRBV6-5 | CASSIPGTGIREQYF | TGTGCCAGCAGTATTCCCGGGACAGGGATACGCGAGCAGTACTTC
NA | NA | 14 | TRBJ2-7 | TRBV19 | CASSVGPRNYEQYF | TGTGCCAGTAGTGTGGGCCCCCGGAACTACGAGCAGTACTTC
TRBD2 | NA | 15 | TRBJ2-1 | TRBV9 | CASSVGTSGVYEQFF | TGTGCCAGCAGCGTAGGGACTAGCGGGGTTTATGAGCAGTTCTTC
NA | NA | 12 | TRBJ2-5 | TRBV19 | CASRSSGWFQYF | TGTGCCAGTAGATCCTCAGGGTGGTTCCAGTACTTC
NA | NA | 14 | TRBJ2-4 | TRBV7-8 | CASSLLARRGIQYF | TGTGCCAGCAGCTTACTCGCACGACGAGGAATTCAGTACTTC
NA | many | 14 | TRBJ2-5 | TRBV15 | CATGKNDIRETQYF | TGTGCCACCGGAAAAAATGACATCCGGGAGACCCAGTACTTC
NA | NA | 17 | TRBJ1-5 | TRBV2 | CASTGTADFYSNQPQHF | TGTGCCAGCACCGGCACAGCAGATTTTTATAGCAATCAGCCCCAGCATTTT
TRBD2 | NA | 13 | TRBJ2-5 | TRBV2 | CASKASGRETQYF | TGTGCCAGCAAGGCTAGCGGGCGGGAGACCCAGTACTTC
TRBD2 | NA | 14 | TRBJ2-1 | TRBV29-1 | CSVEKSSGGNEQFF | TGCAGCGTTGAGAAGTCTAGCGGGGGGAATGAGCAGTTCTTC
NA | NA | 11 | TRBJ1-2 | TRBV7-2 | CASSFLQLYTF | TGTGCCAGCAGCTTCCTTCAACTTTACACCTTC
TRBD1 | NA | 17 | TRBJ2-3 | TRBV5-4 | CASSPSPGTVSTDTQYF | TGTGCCAGCAGCCCATCACCCGGGACAGTTAGCACAGATACGCAGTATTTT
NA | once | 13 | TRBJ2-5 | TRBV6-2/TRBV6-3 | CASSWGSKETQYF | TGTGCCAGCAGTTGGGGCAGTAAAGAGACCCAGTACTTC
TRBD1 | NA | 14 | TRBJ1-2 | TRBV9 | CASSAPDRGHGYTF | TGTGCCAGCAGCGCCCCGGACAGGGGGCATGGCTACACCTTC
NA | once | 15 | TRBJ2-7 | TRBV28 | CASSFYAGARYEQYF | TGTGCCAGCAGTTTCTATGCGGGGGCCCGCTACGAGCAGTACTTC
NA | NA | 13 | TRBJ1-4 | TRBV30 | CAWSGATNEKLFF | TGTGCCTGGTCAGGGGCGACTAATGAAAAACTGTTTTTT
NA | NA | 13 | TRBJ1-2 | TRBV10-3 | CAISERGYYGYTF | TGTGCCATCAGTGAGAGAGGATACTATGGCTACACCTTC
TRBD2 | NA | 16 | TRBJ2-3 | TRBV28 | CASSFLLGLAEDTQYF | TGTGCCAGCAGTTTCCTTCTCGGGCTAGCGGAAGATACGCAGTATTTT
NA | once | 15 | TRBJ1-6 | TRBV6-5 | CASTRVGRGNSPLHF | TGTGCCAGCACTAGGGTCGGGCGGGGCAATTCACCCCTCCACTTT
TRBD1 | NA | 11 | TRBJ2-7 | TRBV30 | CAWGTGPEQYF | TGTGCCTGGGGGACAGGGCCCGAGCAGTACTTC
NA | NA | 14 | TRBJ2-7 | TRBV19 | CASSIGQSSYEQYF | TGTGCCAGTAGTATAGGACAGAGCTCCTACGAGCAGTACTTC
NA | NA | 15 | TRBJ1-5 | TRBV6-2/TRBV6-3 | CASSFRQYSNQPQHF | TGTGCCAGCAGCTTTAGACAGTATAGCAATCAGCCCCAGCATTTT